This T cell receptor (beta chain) was recovered during a study of cytomegalovirus exposure and HLA in healthy donors. CDR3 size: 15 residues. V shed 4 bases and J shed 8 bases, with 21 bases lying between them. Germline values: CDR1 SGHRS, CDR2 YFSETQ. Primers: 60 Vbeta forward and 13 Jbeta reverse. The repertoire was sequenced with immunoSEQ multiplex PCR; TCRdb's copy has only in-frame clones and lacks some. This table holds about 140,000 clones, around 75% found once. The V and J genes are TRBV5-1 and TRBJ1-2; possible D gene TRBD1, 6 bases. The material sequenced was PBMCs. The TCR was taken from a woman aged 40 to 50 in good health and CMV-seronegative. This CDR3 reads CASSVSGTNFWGYTF. CDR3 DNA: TGCGCCAGCAGCGTCTCCGGGACAAATTTTTGGGGCTACACCTTC.